This T cell receptor (beta chain) was documented in a study of tumor-infiltrating lymphocytes in primary liver carcinoma. Unsorted bulk tissue of roughly 18-32 mg yielded co-extracted RNA and DNA. Surgical resection was the treatment these patients received for primary liver carcinoma. Germline V gene sequence: CDR1 MNHEY, CDR2 SMNVEV (reference sequence). V lost 3 bases, J lost 6 bases, and 3 bases stayed unmatched. This CDR3 has 14 amino acids. This clonotype has a handful of counts. Priming with a constant-region primer yielded TCR beta cDNA from 400 to 550 ng total RNA. The TCR beta library was amplified through three nested multiplex PCR rounds in a modified ARM-PCR procedure. Two initial PCR rounds of approximately 10 cycles each paired TRBV1-TRBV30 forward primers with a C-beta reverse primer. TCRdb recomputed calls from the multiplex PCR reads with MiXCR, one row per CDR3 protein. The sample yields 60,000 to 90,000 distinct CDR3 sequences, about 72% seen once.

Input material: liver tumor tissue from sampling region 4. Subset reported: tumor region T4, right-lateral pole. V gene TRBV27 combines with J gene TRBJ1-4; 8 bases fit TRBD1. The clonotype originates from a man aged 40-49 years with primary liver carcinoma and hepatitis B virus infection. The CDR3 coding sequence is TGTGCCAGCAGTTTTCTGGGACAGGATGAAAAACTGTTTTTT. Protein sequence: CASSFLGQDEKLFF.